This T cell receptor beta chain was sequenced during a study of cytomegalovirus exposure and HLA in healthy donors. Study outcomes and limitations: Altogether, some 160 TCR beta chains were recorded as cytomegalovirus-associated.

In germline, CDR1 is SQVTM, CDR2 ANQGSEA. The CDR3 extends over 13 amino acids. The germline V and J ends were trimmed by 6 bases and 10 bases, with 21 bases remaining between them. This clone turned up a few times. Antigen unknown. The PCR had 60 Vbeta and 13 Jbeta primers. The assay was immunoSEQ multiplex PCR, and TCRdb's table has in-frame clones only and misses some. The sample lists about 120,000 clones, roughly a tenth occurring once. This TCR was recovered from a woman in her late teens or twenties in good health and CMV-seropositive. The J gene is TRBJ1-1, the V gene TRBV29-1; D uncertain. The sample comprised PBMCs. For the CDR3, the DNA is TGCAGCGTAGCCGGGATAACTTCAGACGTAGCTTTCTTT. Encoded protein: CSVAGITSDVAFF. The whole variable domain, filled in from reference TRBV29-1 and TRBJ1-1, reads SAVISQKPSRDICQRGTSLTIQCQVDSQVTMMFWYRQQPGQSLTLIATANQGSEATYESGFVIDKFPISRPNLTFSTLTVSNMSPEDSSIYLCSVAGITSDVAFFGQGTRLTVV.